This T cell receptor beta chain was obtained from a study of CD8 T cells in ankylosing spondylitis. The sample holds a few counts of this clonotype. Its specificity is unknown. CDR1 is WNHNN and CDR2 is SYGVQD in the germline V gene (reference sequence). The V and J ends lost 5 bases and 0 bases respectively, with 11 bases between them. The length of the CDR3 is 15 residues. Quantitative molecular-barcoded 5'-RACE generated the TCR beta libraries. TCRdb ran MiXCR on the 5' RACE reads and lists one entry per CDR3 protein. The sample includes 450,000 to 550,000 distinct CDR3 sequences, about 5.2% of them seen just once. Study-wide findings and caveats: Ankylosing spondylitis blood appeared to be characterized by a TCR beta motif of 7 to 9 highly homologous variants. Clones linked to disease were reported to show significant enrichment in matched ankylosing spondylitis synovial fluid.

The sequence was obtained from a male donor with ankylosing spondylitis. The chain combines TRBV10-1 with TRBJ2-4; D is uncertain. Sequencing was done on a sample of blood, either unsorted or a sorted T cell fraction (not recorded which). This CDR3 reads CASSTGPLAKNIQYF. CDR3 DNA: TGCGCCAGCAGTACGGGCCCACTAGCCAAAAACATTCAGTACTTC.